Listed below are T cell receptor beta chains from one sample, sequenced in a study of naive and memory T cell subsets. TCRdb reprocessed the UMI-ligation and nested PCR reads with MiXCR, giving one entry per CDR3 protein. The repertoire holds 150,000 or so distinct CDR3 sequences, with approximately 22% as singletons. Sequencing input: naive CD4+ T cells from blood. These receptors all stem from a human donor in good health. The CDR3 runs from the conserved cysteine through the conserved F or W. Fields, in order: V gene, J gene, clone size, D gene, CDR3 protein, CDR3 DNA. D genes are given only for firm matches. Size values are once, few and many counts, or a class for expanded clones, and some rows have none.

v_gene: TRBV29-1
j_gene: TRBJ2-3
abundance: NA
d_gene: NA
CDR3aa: CSVAPPASTDTQYF
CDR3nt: TGCAGCGTTGCCCCGCCAGCTAGCACAGATACGCAGTATTTT

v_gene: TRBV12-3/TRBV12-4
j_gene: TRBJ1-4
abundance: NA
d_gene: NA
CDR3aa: CASSIMGGQKLFF
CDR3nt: TGTGCCAGCAGTATTATGGGGGGCCAAAAACTGTTTTTT

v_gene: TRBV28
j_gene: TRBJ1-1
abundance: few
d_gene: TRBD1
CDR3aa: CASSLSGVRDSEAFF
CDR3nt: TGTGCCAGCAGTTTATCTGGTGTTAGGGACAGTGAAGCTTTCTTT

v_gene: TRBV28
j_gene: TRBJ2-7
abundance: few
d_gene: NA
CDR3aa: CASGGPFSYYEQYF
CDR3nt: TGTGCCAGCGGGGGCCCCTTCAGTTACTACGAGCAGTACTTC

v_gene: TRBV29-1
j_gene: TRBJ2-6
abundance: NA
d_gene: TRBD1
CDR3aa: CSVELAGQGLSGANVLTF
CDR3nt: TGCAGCGTTGAACTCGCAGGACAGGGCCTATCTGGGGCCAACGTCCTGACTTTC

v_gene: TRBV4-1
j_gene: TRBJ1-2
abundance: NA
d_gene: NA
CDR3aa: CASSQDGEIRGYGYTF
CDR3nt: TGCGCCAGCAGCCAAGATGGGGAAATCCGGGGCTATGGCTACACCTTC

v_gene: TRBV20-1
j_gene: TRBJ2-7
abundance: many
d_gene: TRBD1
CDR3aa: CSATGQSTYEQYF
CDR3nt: TGCAGTGCTACGGGACAGAGTACCTACGAGCAGTACTTC

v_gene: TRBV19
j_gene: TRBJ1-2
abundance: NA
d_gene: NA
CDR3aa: CASSLPGGGLYGYTF
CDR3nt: TGTGCCAGTAGTCTCCCTGGCGGGGGGCTCTATGGCTACACCTTC

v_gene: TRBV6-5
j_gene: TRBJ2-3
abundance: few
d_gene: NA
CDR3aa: CASTPGLGGDTQYF
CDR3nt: TGTGCCAGCACCCCAGGGCTAGGGGGAGATACGCAGTATTTT

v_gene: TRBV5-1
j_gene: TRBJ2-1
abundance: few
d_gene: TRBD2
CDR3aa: CASRFGREGHNEQFF
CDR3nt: TGCGCCAGCAGATTTGGACGGGAGGGACACAATGAGCAGTTCTTC

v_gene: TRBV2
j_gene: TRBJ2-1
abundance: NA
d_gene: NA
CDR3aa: CASSHIPDRFYNEQFF
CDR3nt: TGTGCCAGCAGTCATATACCGGACAGATTCTACAATGAGCAGTTCTTC

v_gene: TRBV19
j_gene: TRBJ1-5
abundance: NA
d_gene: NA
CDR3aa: CASKFWGSSNQPQHF
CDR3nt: TGTGCCAGTAAGTTTTGGGGGTCTAGCAATCAGCCCCAGCATTTT

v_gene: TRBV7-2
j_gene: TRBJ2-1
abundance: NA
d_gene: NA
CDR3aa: CASSRPGGPGYNEQFF
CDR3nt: TGTGCCAGCAGTAGGCCGGGGGGCCCGGGCTACAATGAGCAGTTCTTC

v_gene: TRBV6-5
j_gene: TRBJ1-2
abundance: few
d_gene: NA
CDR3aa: CASSPSGAVNYGYTF
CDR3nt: TGTGCCAGCAGTCCCTCCGGTGCGGTTAACTATGGCTACACCTTC

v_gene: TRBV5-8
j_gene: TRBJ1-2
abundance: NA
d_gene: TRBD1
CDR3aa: CASRRKTGFIGYTF
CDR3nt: TGTGCCAGCAGGCGAAAGACAGGGTTCATCGGCTACACCTTC

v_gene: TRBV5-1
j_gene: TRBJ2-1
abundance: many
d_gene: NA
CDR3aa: CASSLGGSSYNEQFF
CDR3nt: TGCGCCAGCAGCTTGGGTGGGAGCTCCTACAATGAGCAGTTCTTC

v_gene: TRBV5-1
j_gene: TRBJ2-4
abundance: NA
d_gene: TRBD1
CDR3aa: CASSTTGGAIQYF
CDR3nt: TGCGCCAGCAGCACGACAGGGGGAGCCATTCAGTACTTC

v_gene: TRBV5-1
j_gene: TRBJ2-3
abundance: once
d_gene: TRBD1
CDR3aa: CASSSTTGGTDTQYF
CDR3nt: TGCGCCAGCAGCTCCACGACAGGGGGCACAGATACGCAGTATTTT

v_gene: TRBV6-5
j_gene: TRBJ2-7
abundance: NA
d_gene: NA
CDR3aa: CASSYSKVRYEQYF
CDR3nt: TGTGCCAGCAGTTACTCGAAGGTCCGTTACGAGCAGTACTTC

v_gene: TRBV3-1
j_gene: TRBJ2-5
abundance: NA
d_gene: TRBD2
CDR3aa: CASSLAGPRATQYF
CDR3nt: TGTGCCAGCAGCCTAGCGGGACCTCGAGCGACCCAGTACTTC

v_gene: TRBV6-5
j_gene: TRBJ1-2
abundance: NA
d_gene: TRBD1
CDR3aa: CASSSDRPSGYTF
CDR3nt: TGTGCCAGCAGCTCGGACAGGCCGAGTGGCTACACCTTC

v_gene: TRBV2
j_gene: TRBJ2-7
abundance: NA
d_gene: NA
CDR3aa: CASLRDTVYEQYF
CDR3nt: TGTGCCAGCCTCCGGGACACAGTTTACGAGCAGTACTTC

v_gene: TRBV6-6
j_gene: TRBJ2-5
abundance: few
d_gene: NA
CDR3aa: CASSYRRGIGETQYF
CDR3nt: TGTGCCAGCAGTTACCGTCGGGGGATCGGGGAGACCCAGTACTTC

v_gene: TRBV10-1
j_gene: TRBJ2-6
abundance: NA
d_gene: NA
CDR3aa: CASSEGSGANVLTF
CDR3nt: TGCGCCAGCAGTGAAGGCTCTGGGGCCAACGTCCTGACTTTC

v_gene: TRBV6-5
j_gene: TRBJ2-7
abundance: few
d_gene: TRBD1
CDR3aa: CASRSLEGAAYEQYF
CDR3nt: TGTGCCAGCAGATCCCTTGAGGGGGCCGCCTACGAGCAGTACTTC

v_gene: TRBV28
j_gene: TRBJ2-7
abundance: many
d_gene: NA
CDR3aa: CASSRTGLNYEQYF
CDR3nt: TGTGCCAGCAGTCGTACAGGACTAAACTACGAGCAGTACTTC

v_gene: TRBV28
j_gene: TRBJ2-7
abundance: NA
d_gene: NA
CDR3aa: CASSLLGEQYF
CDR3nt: TGTGCCAGCAGTTTGTTGGGCGAGCAGTACTTC

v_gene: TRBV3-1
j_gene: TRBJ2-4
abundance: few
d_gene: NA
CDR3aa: CASSPSFAKNIQYF
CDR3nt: TGTGCCAGCAGCCCTAGCTTTGCCAAAAACATTCAGTACTTC

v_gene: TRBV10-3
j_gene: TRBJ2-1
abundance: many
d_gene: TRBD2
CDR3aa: CAISDRSGSSYNEQFF
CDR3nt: TGTGCCATCAGTGACCGTAGCGGGAGCTCCTACAATGAGCAGTTCTTC

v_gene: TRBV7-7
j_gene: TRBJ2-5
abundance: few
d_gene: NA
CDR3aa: CASSLDSVQETQYF
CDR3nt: TGTGCCAGCAGCTTAGATTCAGTCCAAGAGACCCAGTACTTC

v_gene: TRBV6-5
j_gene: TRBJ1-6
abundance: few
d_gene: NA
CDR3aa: CASTRSEGRNSPLHF
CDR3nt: TGTGCCAGCACCCGATCGGAGGGGCGGAATTCACCCCTCCACTTT

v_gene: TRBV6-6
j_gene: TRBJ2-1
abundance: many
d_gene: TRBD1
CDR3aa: CASRYRGSSYNEQFF
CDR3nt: TGTGCCAGCAGGTACAGGGGTAGCTCCTACAATGAGCAGTTCTTC

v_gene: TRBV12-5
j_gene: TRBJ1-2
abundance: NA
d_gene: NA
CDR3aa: CASGLVFKSGVVYTF
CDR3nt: TGTGCTAGTGGTTTGGTATTCAAATCAGGGGTAGTCTACACCTTC

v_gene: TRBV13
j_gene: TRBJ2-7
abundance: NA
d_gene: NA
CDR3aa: CASSWTRDSYEQYF
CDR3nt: TGTGCCAGCAGCTGGACTAGGGACAGCTACGAGCAGTACTTC

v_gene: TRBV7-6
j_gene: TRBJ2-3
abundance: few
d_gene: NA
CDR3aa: CASSRGVGETGTDTQYF
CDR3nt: TGTGCCAGCAGCCGAGGGGTAGGGGAGACCGGCACAGATACGCAGTATTTT

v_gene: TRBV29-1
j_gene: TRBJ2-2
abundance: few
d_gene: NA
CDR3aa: CSVESQLPGELFF
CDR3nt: TGCAGCGTTGAATCTCAGCTACCCGGGGAGCTGTTTTTT

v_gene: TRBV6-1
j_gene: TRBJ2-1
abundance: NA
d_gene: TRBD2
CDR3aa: CASSGRALGEGREQFF
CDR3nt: TGTGCCAGCAGTGGGCGGGCCTTGGGGGAGGGGCGAGAGCAGTTCTTC

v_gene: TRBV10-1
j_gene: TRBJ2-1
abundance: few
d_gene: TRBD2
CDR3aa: CASSVGGSDEQFF
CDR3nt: TGCGCCAGCAGTGTCGGCGGGAGCGATGAGCAGTTCTTC

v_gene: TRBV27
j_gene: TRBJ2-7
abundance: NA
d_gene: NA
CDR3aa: CASSPIAAGKSYEQYF
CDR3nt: TGTGCCAGCAGTCCCATCGCGGCAGGGAAGTCCTACGAGCAGTACTTC

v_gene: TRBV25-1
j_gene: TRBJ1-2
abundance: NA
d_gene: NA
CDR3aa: CASSEPYALSYGYTF
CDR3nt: TGTGCCAGCAGTGAACCCTACGCGCTGAGCTATGGCTACACCTTC

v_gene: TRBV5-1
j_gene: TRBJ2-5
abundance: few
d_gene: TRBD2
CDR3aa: CASSLSPSGSAAETQYF
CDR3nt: TGCGCCAGCAGCTTGTCACCTAGCGGGAGTGCAGCAGAGACCCAGTACTTC

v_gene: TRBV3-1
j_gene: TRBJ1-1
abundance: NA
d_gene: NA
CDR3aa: CASSQSFNTEAFF
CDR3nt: TGTGCCAGCAGCCAGTCTTTTAACACTGAAGCTTTCTTT

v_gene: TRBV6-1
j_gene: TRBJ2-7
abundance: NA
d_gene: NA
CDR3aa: CAAKQVGEQYF
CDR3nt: TGTGCCGCAAAACAGGTCGGCGAGCAGTACTTC

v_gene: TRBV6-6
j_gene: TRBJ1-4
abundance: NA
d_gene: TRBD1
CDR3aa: CASSYSQGDREKLFF
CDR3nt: TGTGCCAGCAGTTACTCACAGGGGGATCGTGAAAAACTGTTTTTT

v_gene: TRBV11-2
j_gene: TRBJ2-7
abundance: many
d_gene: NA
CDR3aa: CASSVDRDEQYF
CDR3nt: TGTGCCAGCAGCGTGGACCGAGACGAGCAGTACTTC

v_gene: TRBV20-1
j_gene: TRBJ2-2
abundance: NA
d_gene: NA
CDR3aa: CSARDYSAGELFF
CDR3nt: TGCAGTGCTAGAGATTATAGCGCCGGGGAGCTGTTTTTT

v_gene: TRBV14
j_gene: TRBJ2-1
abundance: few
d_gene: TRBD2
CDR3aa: CASSHPGTSKIGEQFF
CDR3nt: TGTGCCAGCAGCCACCCTGGGACTAGTAAGATCGGTGAGCAGTTCTTC

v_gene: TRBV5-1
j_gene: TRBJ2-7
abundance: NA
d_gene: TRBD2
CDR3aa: CASSLSGGFYEQYF
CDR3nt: TGCGCCAGCAGCTTGTCGGGGGGGTTCTACGAGCAGTACTTC

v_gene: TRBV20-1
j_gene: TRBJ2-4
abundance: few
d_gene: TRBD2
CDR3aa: CSARDVAGVTPRDIQYF
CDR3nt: TGCAGTGCTAGAGATGTAGCGGGAGTAACGCCTCGGGACATTCAGTACTTC

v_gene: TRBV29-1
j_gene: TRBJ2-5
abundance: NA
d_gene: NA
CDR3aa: CSVMGQDGETQYF
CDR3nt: TGCAGCGTGATGGGGCAGGACGGAGAGACCCAGTACTTC

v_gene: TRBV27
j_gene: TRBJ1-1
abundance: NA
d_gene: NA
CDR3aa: CASTPGRLNTEAFF
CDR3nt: TGTGCCAGCACCCCGGGGAGGTTGAACACTGAAGCTTTCTTT

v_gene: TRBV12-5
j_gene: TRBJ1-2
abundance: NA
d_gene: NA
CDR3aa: CASGKQMGGIRDGYTF
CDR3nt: TGTGCTAGTGGTAAACAAATGGGAGGGATCCGAGATGGCTACACCTTC

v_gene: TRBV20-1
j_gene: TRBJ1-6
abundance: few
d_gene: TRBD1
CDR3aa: CSARGRGQGRSGDNSPLHF
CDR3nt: TGCAGTGCTAGAGGGCGGGGACAGGGAAGGTCTGGGGATAATTCACCCCTCCACTTT